This TCR beta chain was captured by sequencing in a study of Tregs in tolerant kidney transplant recipients. The CDR3 consists of 15 residues. Trimming shortened V by 3 bases and J by 3 bases, and 11 bases separated the two germline ends. Germline V gene sequence: CDR1 SGHNT, CDR2 YENEEA. FACS sorting followed a roughly six-day coculture of CFSE-labeled recipient PBMCs with irradiated graft donor PBMCs. Assay used: immunoSEQ multiplex PCR; TCRdb lists only in-frame clones, some missing. The table shows 15,000 to 19,000 clones, with around 53% occurring only once. Notes on the study in general: Findings come from small patient numbers and require larger validation. Biological reproducibility was not directly addressed, but technical replication error appeared minimal.

This clone was observed a handful of times. Antigen unknown. The V gene is TRBV11-3, the J gene TRBJ2-2; D might be TRBD1 (5 bases). Sample: CD4+ T cells from blood cultured with allogeneic cells, taken before the transplant. The clonotype was recovered from a human patient who received a combined kidney and bone marrow transplant. In DNA form, the CDR3 reads TGTGCCAGCAGCTTTAGGGGCTGGGACACCGGGGAGCTGTTTTTT. Amino acids: CASSFRGWDTGELFF. Drawing the rest from reference TRBV11-3 and TRBJ2-2, the complete variable domain is EAGVVQSPRYKIIEKKQPVAFWCNPISGHNTLYWYLQNLGQGPELLIRYENEEAVDDSQLPKDRFSAERLKGVDSTLKIQPAELGDSAVYLCASSFRGWDTGELFFGEGSRLTVL.